Sequencing of this T cell receptor beta chain was carried out in a study of STAT3 mutations in large granular lymphocyte leukemia. Study conclusions and caveats: Every T-LGLL patient had at least one immunodominant TCRbeta clonotype.

Regarding this clone: What it recognizes is unknown.

V was pared by 5 bases and J by 3 bases, with 5 bases of the junction left unmatched. Germline V gene lookup returns CDR1 MNHNY and CDR2 SVGAGI (reference sequence). This CDR3 has 15 amino acids. Data came from immunoSEQ multiplex PCR; TCRdb stores just in-frame clones and leaves some out. Altogether 5,000 to 7,000 clones are present, roughly 94% being singletons, with the ten largest covering about 33%. The genes are TRBV6-6 and TRBJ2-7; 12 bases line up with TRBD2. Source material: peripheral blood mononuclear cells. This TCR was sampled from a man aged 55-75 years with T-cell large granular lymphocyte leukemia. Some clones in this sample may be carry-over from other donors' samples. DNA of the CDR3: TGTGCCAGCAGTCGAAGGACTAGCGGGGACTACGAGCAGTACTTC. Translated: CASSRRTSGDYEQYF.